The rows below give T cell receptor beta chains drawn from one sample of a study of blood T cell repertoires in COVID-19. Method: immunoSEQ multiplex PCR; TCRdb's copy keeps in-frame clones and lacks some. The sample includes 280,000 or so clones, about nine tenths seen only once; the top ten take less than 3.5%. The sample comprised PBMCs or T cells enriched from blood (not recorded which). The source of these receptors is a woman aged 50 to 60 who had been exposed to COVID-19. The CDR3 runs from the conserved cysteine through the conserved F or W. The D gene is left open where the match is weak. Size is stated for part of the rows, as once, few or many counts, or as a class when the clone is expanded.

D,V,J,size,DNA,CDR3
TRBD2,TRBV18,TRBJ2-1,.,TGTGCCAGCTCACCCGTCACTAGCGGGGTCCACAATGAGCAGTTCTTC,CASSPVTSGVHNEQFF
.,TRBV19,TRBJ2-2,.,TGTGCCAGTACAACCGGAGACCTCACCGGGGAGCTGTTTTTT,CASTTGDLTGELFF
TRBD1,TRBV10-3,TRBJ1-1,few,TGTGCCATCAGTGGACCGGGACAGGGGCGCACTGAAGCTTTCTTT,CAISGPGQGRTEAFF
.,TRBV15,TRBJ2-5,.,TGTGCCACCAGCAGAGCCTCCCGGCAAGAGACCCAGTACTTC,CATSRASRQETQYF
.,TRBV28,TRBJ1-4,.,TGTGCCAGCAGTTTTGTGGGAGCAACTAATGAAAAACTGTTTTTT,CASSFVGATNEKLFF
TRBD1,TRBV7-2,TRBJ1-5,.,TGTGCCAGCAGCTGGACAGGGGGCACCAATCAGCCCCAGCATTTT,CASSWTGGTNQPQHF
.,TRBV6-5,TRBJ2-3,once,TGTGCCAGCAGAGAGCAGGGTGATACGCAGTATTTT,CASREQGDTQYF
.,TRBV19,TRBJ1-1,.,TGTGCCAGTAGTATCGGCGGGGGCCGCCTGCTTTTGGAGGCTTTCTTT,CASSIGGGRLLLEAFF
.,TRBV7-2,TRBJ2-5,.,TGTGCCAGCAGCTTATGGGGCAAAAAAGAGACCCAGTACTTC,CASSLWGKKETQYF
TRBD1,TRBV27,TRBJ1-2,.,TGTGCCAGCAGTTTATCCGACAGGGTAGGGGGCTACACCTTC,CASSLSDRVGGYTF
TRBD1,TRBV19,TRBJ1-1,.,TGTGCCAGTAGTAACAGGGGGCGTCGAGACACTGAAGCTTTCTTT,CASSNRGRRDTEAFF
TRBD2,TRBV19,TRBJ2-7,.,TGTGCCAGTAGTATGGGGCTAGCGGGGACCTACGAGCAGTACTTC,CASSMGLAGTYEQYF
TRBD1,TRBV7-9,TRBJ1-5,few,TGTGCCAGCAGCGTTCTAGGGGGCCAGGAGCCCCAGCATTTT,CASSVLGGQEPQHF
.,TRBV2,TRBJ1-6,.,TGTGCCAGCAGTGAAAATGGACAGAATAATTCACCCCTCCACTTT,CASSENGQNNSPLHF
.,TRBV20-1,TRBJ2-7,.,TGCAGTGCTAGTCCCCCAGGCTACTACGAGCAGTACTTC,CSASPPGYYEQYF
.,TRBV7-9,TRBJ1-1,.,TGTGCCAGCAGTCTAGCGTGGGAGTCAGGCACTGAAGCTTTCTTT,CASSLAWESGTEAFF
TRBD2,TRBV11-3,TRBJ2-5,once,TGTGCCAGCAGCCGATTTTCGGGCGGGGGGGAAGAGACCCAGTACTTC,CASSRFSGGGEETQYF
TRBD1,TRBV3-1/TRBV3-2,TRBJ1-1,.,TGTGCCAGCAGCCCGCAGGGGGCTAGTAGGGGCACTGAAGCTTTCTTT,CASSPQGASRGTEAFF
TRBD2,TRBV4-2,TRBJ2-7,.,TGTGCCAGCAGCCAAAATTTAGCGGGAGCCCCCTACGAGCAGTACTTC,CASSQNLAGAPYEQYF
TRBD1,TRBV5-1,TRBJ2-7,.,TGCGCCAGCAGTTCCGGGACAGGGAGGAACGAGCAGTACTTC,CASSSGTGRNEQYF
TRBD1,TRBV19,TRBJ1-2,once,TGTGCCAGTAGTATGGAGGGACAGGGAATCGCTGGCTACACCTTC,CASSMEGQGIAGYTF
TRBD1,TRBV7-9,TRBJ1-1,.,TGTGCCAGCAGCTCGGACAGGGAGCTGAACACTGAAGCTTTCTTT,CASSSDRELNTEAFF
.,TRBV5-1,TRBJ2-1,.,TGCGCCAGCAGCTTGGATTTGGGGGGCAATGAGCAGTTCTTC,CASSLDLGGNEQFF
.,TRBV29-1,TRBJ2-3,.,TGCAGCGTTGATGGGCAGGTTGGCACAGATACGCAGTATTTT,CSVDGQVGTDTQYF
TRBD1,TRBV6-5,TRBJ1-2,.,TGTGCCAGCAGTTACGGACAGGGGGCCTATGGCTACACCTTC,CASSYGQGAYGYTF
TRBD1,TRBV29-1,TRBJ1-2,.,TGCAGCGTCAGGACAGGGGGCGTTGGCTACACCTTC,CSVRTGGVGYTF
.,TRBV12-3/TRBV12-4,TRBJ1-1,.,TGTGCCAGCAGTTTAAGTCAGGGCGCTGAAGCTTTCTTT,CASSLSQGAEAFF
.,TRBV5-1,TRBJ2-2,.,TGCGCCAGCAGAACCGGGACAACCAACACCGGGGAGCTGTTTTTT,CASRTGTTNTGELFF
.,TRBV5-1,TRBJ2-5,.,TGCGCCAGCAACCCTTGGGGGCAAAAAGAGACCCAGTACTTC,CASNPWGQKETQYF
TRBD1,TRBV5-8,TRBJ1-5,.,TGTGCCAGCAGCTCCAGGGGGAATAGCAATCAGCCCCAGCATTTT,CASSSRGNSNQPQHF
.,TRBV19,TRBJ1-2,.,TGTGCCAGTAGTATGTCTGTGGGAGTTCGCTATGGCTACACCTTC,CASSMSVGVRYGYTF
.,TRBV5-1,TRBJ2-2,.,TGCGCCAGCAGCTTGCTCGCCGAGAGCACCGGGGAGCTGTTTTTT,CASSLLAESTGELFF
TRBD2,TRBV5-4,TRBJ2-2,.,TGTGCCAGCAGCTTCGGCGGGGGAGGGAACACCGGGGAGCTGTTTTTT,CASSFGGGGNTGELFF